Listed here are 32 T cell receptor beta chains from one sample, sequenced in a study of control samples from healthy donors and cancer patients. This table comes from immunoSEQ multiplex PCR, and its TCRdb copy is limited to in-frame clones, with some not included. The sample records about 84,000 clones, 84% being singletons. The sequenced material came from PBMCs. Receptors were obtained from a man in his 60s with head and neck cancer.

V gene TRBV7-9 combines with J gene TRBJ2-1; D unclear. V was clipped by 5 bases and J by 15 bases, with 20 bases between them. The CDR3 is 13 residues long. Germline CDR1 is SEHNR and CDR2 is FQNEAQ (reference sequence). The CDR3 loop reads CASSATVPRGGFF. CDR3 DNA sequence: TGTGCCAGCAGCGCTACCGTCCCCCGCGGTGGGTTCTTC.

CDR3 in amino acids: CASSFGGRDTEAFF. CDR3 DNA sequence: TGTGCCAGCAGTTTCGGGGGCCGGGACACTGAAGCTTTCTTT. The chain carries TRBV27 and TRBJ1-1, with D possibly being TRBD1 (6 bases). V gave up 3 bases and J gave up 3 bases, with 11 bases separating them. The CDR3 is 14 residues long. Germline-derived CDR1 and CDR2 are MNHEY and SMNVEV (reference sequence).

This chain uses TRBV27 with TRBJ1-2, with 8 bases lining up with TRBD1. There are 17 residues in the CDR3. CDR1 is MNHEY, CDR2 SMNVEV, per germline (reference sequence). J gave up 3 bases and V 5 bases, and 14 bases lay outside the gene matches. Written as DNA, the CDR3 is TGTGCCAGCAGTCCATACGCCGGACAGGGAACGGACTATGGCTACACCTTC. Its protein product is CASSPYAGQGTDYGYTF.

The CDR3 is CASSWTTGGDGYTF. CDR3 nucleotides: TGCGCCAGCAGCTGGACGACAGGGGGCGATGGCTACACCTTC. The V gene is TRBV5-1, the J gene TRBJ1-2; 10 bases align to TRBD1. Germline V gene lookup returns CDR1 SGHRS and CDR2 YFSETQ. The CDR3 consists of 14 residues. The V segment lost 3 bases and the J segment 6 bases; nucleotides outside the gene matches: 5.

This chain uses TRBV6-6 with TRBJ2-5, with 10 bases lining up with TRBD1. In germline, CDR1 is MNHNY, CDR2 SVGAGI (reference sequence). This CDR3 region has 14 residues. J gave up 4 bases and V 6 bases, and 5 bases lay outside the gene matches. The CDR3 DNA reads as TGTGCCAGCAGACAGACAGGGGGCGGAGAGACCCAGTACTTC. Protein sequence: CASRQTGGGETQYF.

This clone has only one observation. The rearrangement links TRBV11-2 to TRBJ2-1; no definite D call. Germline V gene lookup returns CDR1 SGHAT and CDR2 FQNNGV. V was clipped by 2 bases and J by 10 bases, with 6 bases between them. The CDR3 totals 11 residues. The CDR3, as DNA: TGTGCCAGCAGCTTATATGAGGAGCAGTTCTTC. Amino acid sequence: CASSLYEEQFF.

This clone occurred once. This chain connects TRBV28 to TRBJ2-7, with TRBD1 matching over 11 bases. The germline V gene encodes CDR1 MDHEN and CDR2 SYDVKM. Trimming at V came to 8 bases and at J to 5 bases, leaving 11 bases not matched to a gene. The CDR3 has 15 residues. The CDR3 protein is CASLTGGTGGNEQYF. CDR3 DNA sequence: TGTGCCAGCCTAACGGGGGGGACAGGGGGGAACGAGCAGTACTTC.

V is TRBV30 and J is TRBJ2-7; D is perhaps TRBD1 (5 bases). The CDR3 covers 12 residues. The V end was cut by 7 bases, the J end by 5 bases, with 15 bases between. Germline loops: CDR1 GTSNPN, CDR2 SVGIG (reference sequence). The CDR3, as DNA: TGTGCCTCCTCGCAGGGATCCCACGAGCAGTACTTC. It translates to CASSQGSHEQYF.

The chain joins TRBV24-1 to TRBJ1-6; 8 bases align to TRBD1. In germline, CDR1 is KGHDR, CDR2 SFDVKD. This CDR3 region has 21 residues. After removal of 1 base from V and 7 bases from J, the junction contained 20 bases not matched to a gene. The CDR3 sequence: CATSDLEGMDRVKNRNSPLHF. The CDR3 region has the DNA TGTGCCACCAGTGATTTAGAGGGGATGGACAGGGTAAAAAATCGAAATTCACCCCTCCACTTT.

This clone has just one count. The rearrangement uses TRBV6-5 and TRBJ2-7; 9 nucleotides match TRBD1. This CDR3 is built from 16 residues. The germline gives CDR1 MNHEY, CDR2 SVGAGI. The V segment lost 0 bases and the J segment 2 bases; nucleotides outside the gene matches: 5. Here the CDR3 DNA reads TGTGCCAGCAGTTACTCAGGACAGGGGCTCGCCTACGAGCAGTACTTC. Encoded protein: CASSYSGQGLAYEQYF.

The rearrangement uses TRBV19 and TRBJ2-2; D perhaps matches TRBD2 (5 bases). This CDR3 region has 14 residues. V was clipped by 3 bases and J by 5 bases, with 10 bases between them. The germline V gene encodes CDR1 LNHDA and CDR2 SQIVND (reference sequence). The CDR3 coding sequence is TGTGCCAGTAGTATCCGAAGAGGGACCGGGGAGCTGTTTTTT. It translates to CASSIRRGTGELFF.

The chain couples TRBV5-1 to TRBJ2-3; D may correspond to TRBD1 or TRBD2 (5 bases each). CDR1 and CDR2 from the germline V gene are SGHRS and YFSETQ. The V end lost 7 bases, the J end lost 4 bases, and 19 bases lay between the germline ends. The CDR3 has 15 residues. The CDR3 spells CASSLGQGVADTQYF. The CDR3 region has the DNA TGCGCCAGCTCTCTCGGGCAGGGAGTCGCAGATACGCAGTATTTT.

This clone was observed a single time. The V call is TRBV14, the J call TRBJ1-2; 9 bases match TRBD1. The CDR3 extends over 15 amino acids. CDR1 is SGHDN, CDR2 FVKESK, per germline. V lost 3 bases, J lost 4 bases, and 6 bases stayed unmatched. The CDR3 protein is CASSHGTGRSYGYTF. The CDR3 DNA sequence: TGTGCCAGCAGCCACGGGACAGGGCGTTCCTATGGCTACACCTTC.

The chain links TRBV6-5 to TRBJ1-2; 8 bases match TRBD1. The V gene end was trimmed by 6 bases and the J gene end by 4 bases; junction bases not matched to a gene: 7. Germline V gene lookup returns CDR1 MNHEY and CDR2 SVGAGI. The CDR3 is made up of 14 amino acids. The CDR3 DNA sequence: TGTGCCAGCAGGAACAGGGGGGCCCGCTATGGCTACACCTTC. Its protein is CASRNRGARYGYTF.

The genes are TRBV5-1 and TRBJ2-1, with TRBD2 matching over 8 bases. V trimming: 3 bases; J trimming: 8 bases; junction bases outside the gene matches: 7. This CDR3 is built from 14 residues. The germline CDR1 and CDR2 sequences are SGHRS and YFSETQ. CDR3 protein: CASSSTGTSDEQFF. CDR3 DNA: TGCGCCAGCAGCTCCACCGGGACTAGTGATGAGCAGTTCTTC.

The table lists this clone with a count of one. The CDR3, as DNA: TGTGCCAGCACAGGGGGCTTCACTGAAGCTTTCTTT. The encoded protein is CASTGGFTEAFF. V is TRBV2 and J is TRBJ1-1, with 8 bases matching TRBD1. Germline CDR1 SNHLY, CDR2 FYNNEI. CDR3 size: 12 residues. The junction had 2 bases not matched to a gene; V was cut back by 7 bases and J by 4 bases.

This sequence joins TRBV7-2 and TRBJ2-7; D uncertain. Germline V gene sequence: CDR1 SGHTA, CDR2 FQGNSA. V lost 5 bases and J lost 1, with 15 bases in between. This CDR3 is built from 15 residues. The CDR3 DNA reads TGTGCCAGCAGCCCCCTCGTCGGTTGGTCCTACGAGCAGTACTTC. This codes for CASSPLVGWSYEQYF.

This chain uses TRBV28 with TRBJ1-5; 7 bases match TRBD1. Germline trimming cut 3 bases from V and 2 bases from J; bases unmatched to any gene: 7. This CDR3 region has 16 residues. Germline V gene lookup returns CDR1 MDHEN and CDR2 SYDVKM. The CDR3 DNA follows: TGTGCCAGCAGTTTTATAGCAGGGGGAGGCAATCAGCCCCAGCATTTT. It specifies CASSFIAGGGNQPQHF.

The J gene is TRBJ2-7, the V gene TRBV7-8; D remains unclear. Per germline, CDR1 SGHVS and CDR2 FQNEAQ. Between the trimmed V and J ends, which lost 2 bases and 2 bases, there was a span of 13 bases. CDR3 length: 15 amino acids. The CDR3 DNA sequence: TGTGCCAGCAGCTTATCCTCAGGCAGTACCTACGAGCAGTACTTC. This encodes CASSLSSGSTYEQYF. The full variable domain, in which reference TRBV7-8 and TRBJ2-7 provide the parts outside the CDR3, is GAGVSQSPRYKVAKRGQDVALRCDPISGHVSLFWYQQALGQGPEFLTYFQNEAQLDKSGLPSDRFFAERPEGSVSTLKIQRTQQEDSAVYLCASSLSSGSTYEQYFGPGTRLTVT.

This rearrangement joins TRBV5-1 to TRBJ2-7; TRBD2 matches 8 bases. CDR3 length: 17 residues. V lost 3 bases and J lost 3; bases outside the gene matches: 14. CDR1 and CDR2 (germline): SGHRS, YFSETQ. The CDR3 protein is CASSSGGPDSGNYEQYF. The DNA of the CDR3 is TGCGCCAGCAGCTCGGGGGGTCCCGATAGCGGGAACTACGAGCAGTACTTC.

V gene TRBV27 combines with J gene TRBJ2-7; possibly TRBD2 for D (6 bases). The length of the CDR3 is 13 residues. V was cut by 3 bases and J by 4 bases, with 10 bases left in between. The V gene's germline CDR1 is MNHEY and CDR2 SMNVEV (reference sequence). CDR3 residues: CASSLFGGYEQYF. DNA for the CDR3: TGTGCCAGCAGTTTGTTCGGGGGTTACGAGCAGTACTTC.

This chain links TRBV10-3 with TRBJ1-1; 9 nucleotides match TRBD1. V shed 7 bases and J 5 bases; nucleotides not matched to a gene: 5. Germline V CDR1 and CDR2: ENHRY, SYGVKD. The CDR3 runs 13 residues. The CDR3 DNA follows: TGTGCCATCATGGACAGGGGTGGAACTGAAGCTTTCTTT. It yields the protein CAIMDRGGTEAFF.

CDR3: CASGTGGPRTEAFF. CDR3 DNA: TGCGCCAGCGGGACCGGGGGCCCCCGGACTGAAGCTTTCTTT. V and J are TRBV5-1 and TRBJ1-1, with D perhaps matching TRBD1 (6 bases). This CDR3 has 14 residues. Germline values: CDR1 SGHRS, CDR2 YFSETQ. V dropped 7 bases and J dropped 5 bases, with 18 bases sitting between them. The full variable domain, in which reference TRBV5-1 and TRBJ1-1 provide the parts outside the CDR3, is KAGVTQTPRYLIKTRGQQVTLSCSPISGHRSVSWYQQTPGQGLQFLFEYFSETQRNKGNFPGRFSGRQFSNSRSEMNVSTLELGDSALYLCASGTGGPRTEAFFGQGTRLTVV.

The J gene is TRBJ2-1, the V gene TRBV20-1; D may be TRBD2 (6 bases). The V gene lost 6 bases and the J gene lost 9 bases, with 12 bases spanning the gap. The CDR3 contains 11 residues. Germline V gene sequence: CDR1 DFQATT, CDR2 SNEGSKA (reference sequence). CDR3: CSAREYGEQFF. The CDR3 DNA sequence: TGCAGTGCACGGGAGTATGGTGAGCAGTTCTTC.

This chain uses TRBV5-1 with TRBJ2-1; 12 nucleotides align to TRBD2. CDR3 length: 17 amino acids. Germline-derived CDR1 and CDR2 are SGHRS and YFSETQ. V was pared by 4 bases and J by 3 bases, with 8 bases of the junction left unmatched. The CDR3 sequence is CASSRGLAGPSYNEQFF. The CDR3 DNA follows: TGCGCCAGCAGCCGTGGACTAGCGGGACCGAGCTACAATGAGCAGTTCTTC.

A single count supports this clone. The V call is TRBV19, the J call TRBJ2-5, with a tentative D call TRBD2 (6 bases). CDR3 length equals 13 residues. Germline CDR1 reads LNHDA; CDR2 reads SQIVND (reference sequence). The V end lost 6 bases, the J end lost 5 bases, and 13 bases lay between the germline ends. CDR3 loop: CASSMEGRETQYF. The CDR3 DNA reads as TGTGCCAGTAGCATGGAGGGCCGGGAGACCCAGTACTTC.

The CDR3 loop is CASSLYRNTEAFF. The CDR3 nucleotides are TGTGCCAGCAGTTTATACAGGAACACTGAAGCTTTCTTT. This rearrangement joins TRBV27 to TRBJ1-1; no clear D gene. This CDR3 comprises 13 residues. V lost 1 base, J lost 1 base, and 4 bases lay in between. Germline lookup yields CDR1 MNHEY and CDR2 SMNVEV (reference sequence).

V usage is TRBV19 and J usage is TRBJ1-5; D gene uncertain. Looked up from germline, CDR1 is LNHDA and CDR2 is SQIVND (reference sequence). Deletions cut 0 bases from V and 1 base from J, with 1 base between. This CDR3 region has 13 residues. CDR3 in DNA: TGTGCCAGTAGTATAGAAAGCAATCAGCCCCAGCATTTT. Its protein is CASSIESNQPQHF.

V usage is TRBV5-1 and J usage is TRBJ1-4, with a possible D match to TRBD1 (6 bases). V dropped 4 bases and J dropped 4 bases, with 11 bases sitting between them. CDR1 SGHRS and CDR2 YFSETQ come from the germline V gene. The CDR3 runs 14 residues. The CDR3 DNA reads TGCGCCAGCAGCATAGGACAGATTAATGAAAAACTGTTTTTT. Amino acids: CASSIGQINEKLFF.

This rearrangement joins TRBV9 to TRBJ2-1; 11 bases align to TRBD2. This CDR3 region has 16 residues. Germline values: CDR1 SGDLS, CDR2 YYNGEE. Trimming at V came to 4 bases and at J to 4 bases, leaving 7 bases not matched to a gene. As DNA, the CDR3 is TGTGCCAGCAGCACACAGACTAGCGGGATTTACAATGAGCAGTTCTTC. Translation gives CASSTQTSGIYNEQFF.

This clone appeared once. CDR3 nucleotides: TGTGCCAGCAGCTGGAGGGGGGTATACACCATATATTTT. It codes for CASSWRGVYTIYF. The V and J genes are TRBV11-3 and TRBJ1-3; maybe TRBD1 (6 bases). The V end was cut by 4 bases, the J end by 8 bases, with 12 bases between. Germline loops: CDR1 SGHNT, CDR2 YENEEA. The CDR3 totals 13 residues.

This clone was detected once. The gene calls are TRBV6-5 and TRBJ1-3; D may be TRBD1 (5 bases). CDR1 and CDR2 from the germline V gene are MNHEY and SVGAGI. Trimming removed 6 bases at V and 4 bases at J, with 13 bases between. This CDR3 comprises 14 residues. CDR3: CASRMQGPGNTIYF. The CDR3 nucleotides are TGTGCCAGCAGAATGCAGGGTCCAGGAAACACCATATATTTT.